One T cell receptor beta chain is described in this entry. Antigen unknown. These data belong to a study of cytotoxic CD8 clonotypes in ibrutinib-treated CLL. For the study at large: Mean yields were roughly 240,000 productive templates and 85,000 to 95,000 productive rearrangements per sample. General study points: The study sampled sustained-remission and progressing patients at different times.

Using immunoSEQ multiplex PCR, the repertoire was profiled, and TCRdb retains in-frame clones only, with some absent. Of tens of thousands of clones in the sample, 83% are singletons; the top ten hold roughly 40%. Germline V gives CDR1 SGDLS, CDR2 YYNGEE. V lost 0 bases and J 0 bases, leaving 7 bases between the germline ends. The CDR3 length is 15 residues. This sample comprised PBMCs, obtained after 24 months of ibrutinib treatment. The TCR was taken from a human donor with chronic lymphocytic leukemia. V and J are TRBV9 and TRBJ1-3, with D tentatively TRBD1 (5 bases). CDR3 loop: CASSVGQLSGNTIYF. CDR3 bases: TGTGCCAGCAGCGTAGGACAGCTCTCTGGAAACACCATATATTTT.